The next 32 T cell receptor beta chains were all read from a single sample in a study of T cell clonality in common variable immunodeficiency. The protocol was immunoSEQ multiplex PCR, while the TCRdb copy is restricted to in-frame clones and leaves out a portion. This sample comprises approximately 81,000 clones, none seen once only. Input material: peripheral blood mononuclear cells. The receptor source for this set is a person aged 18 to 75 in good health.

This clone was observed at least ten times. Read coverage stops 3 residues before the CDR3 terminus; the germline J gene supplies the remainder. The chain joins TRBV19 to TRBJ2-5, with TRBD2 matching over 9 bases. With V trimmed by 5 bases and J by 5 bases, 3 bases remained unmatched. CDR1 is LNHDA, CDR2 SQIVND, per germline (reference sequence). The CDR3 loop spans 13 amino acids. The CDR3 protein is CASSGGGVETQYF. The sequenced CDR3 bases are TGTGCCAGTAGTGGCGGGGGGGTTGAGACC.

This clone was recorded many times. The covered CDR3 bases are TGTGCCAGCAGCCCTTTTGACAGCCTGACCAAAAACATT. This codes for CASSPFDSLTKNI. The full CDR3 protein reads CASSPFDSLTKNIQYF. The V and J genes are TRBV14 and TRBJ2-4; D might be TRBD1 (5 bases). The read comes to an end 3 residues before the CDR3 does, leaving the germline J gene to fill in the end. Germline CDR1 SGHDN, CDR2 FVKESK. With 4 bases removed from V and 2 bases from J, the gap between germline ends came to 15 bases. The CDR3 loop spans 16 amino acids.

There are many counts of this clone. The CDR3 end lies 3 residues beyond the end of the read and is filled in from the germline J gene. The V gene is TRBV7-9, the J gene TRBJ2-2; TRBD1 agrees at 7 bases. Germline V CDR1 and CDR2: SEHNR, FQNEAQ (reference sequence). CDR3 length: 13 amino acids. The ends lost 2 bases at V and 6 bases at J; junction bases unmatched: 0. CDR3 residues: CASSLQGAGELFF. CDR3 DNA (partial): TGTGCCAGCAGCTTACAGGGGGCCGGGGAG.

This clone was recorded at least ten times. Read sequence stops 3 residues before the CDR3 end, and the germline J gene provides the missing end. V gene TRBV7-6 combines with J gene TRBJ2-2, with TRBD1 as a possible D gene (5 bases). CDR1 and CDR2 from the germline V gene are SGHVS and FNYEAQ. Trimming stripped 4 bases from V and 1 base from J, with 7 bases between. There are 14 residues in the CDR3. The CDR3: CASSSRGNTGELFF. The sequenced CDR3 bases are TGTGCCAGCAGCTCTAGGGGGAACACCGGGGAG.

This clone showed up many times. The CDR3 extends 3 residues past the end of the read, so its final part is completed from the germline J gene. This chain joins TRBV14 and TRBJ1-1; TRBD1 is a possible D gene (6 bases). Trimming left V 2 bases short and J 5 bases short, with 9 bases between. This CDR3 is 13 amino acids long. CDR1 and CDR2 from the germline V gene are SGHDN and FVKESK. CDR3 DNA (partial): TGTGCCAGCAGCCAAATAGGGACAACTGAA. This sequence encodes CASSQIGTTE. The whole CDR3 is CASSQIGTTEAFF.

This clone was seen at least ten times. At one end the junction does not follow the germline gene, possibly because of a read error. The CDR3 end lies 3 residues beyond the end of the read and is filled in from the germline J gene. The V gene is TRBV4-2, the J gene TRBJ2-3; D might be TRBD2 (5 bases). The CDR3 has 13 residues. Germline CDR1 is LGHNA and CDR2 is YNFKEQ. CDR3 DNA, as far as it was read: TGCGCCAGCAGCCAAGATTCGGGGGATACG. This gives the protein CASSQDSGDT. The full CDR3 protein reads CASSQDSGDTQYF.

Ten or more counts support this clone. The DNA ends 3 residues before the CDR3 does, and the rest of the CDR3 is filled in from the germline J gene. The chain couples TRBV9 to TRBJ2-7; unclear D gene. CDR1 is SGDLS, CDR2 YYNGEE, per germline. CDR3 size: 14 residues. Trimming pared 4 bases from V and 3 bases from J, leaving 14 bases between. CDR3 in amino acids: CASSPLSKSYEQYF. The sequenced CDR3 bases are TGTGCCAGCAGCCCACTTAGCAAAAGCTACGAG.

This clone showed up many times. The CDR3 end falls 3 residues outside the read, so it is completed with the germline J gene. The chain has TRBV7-2 and TRBJ2-7; tentatively, D is TRBD2 (5 bases). Germline V gives CDR1 SGHTA, CDR2 FQGNSA. The V and J ends lost 3 bases and 0 bases respectively, with 9 bases between them. This CDR3 spans 14 amino acids. CDR3: CASSLGGPSYEQYF. The part of the CDR3 DNA that was read is TGTGCCAGCAGCTTGGGCGGGCCCTCCTACGAG.

This clone was recorded at least ten times. Read sequence stops 3 residues before the CDR3 end, and the germline J gene provides the missing end. This chain joins TRBV5-1 and TRBJ2-1, with 8 bases aligning to TRBD1. Germline values: CDR1 SGHRS, CDR2 YFSETQ. The CDR3 is 16 residues long. V lost 3 bases to trimming and J lost 4 bases; unmatched junction nucleotides: 9. The DNA read from the CDR3 is TGCGCCAGCAGCTGGGTGGGGACAGGAAAATACAATGAG. It translates to CASSWVGTGKYNE. The entire CDR3 protein is CASSWVGTGKYNEQFF. The full variable domain, completed using reference TRBV5-1 and TRBJ2-1, is KAGVTQTPRYLIKTRGQQVTLSCSPISGHRSVSWYQQTPGQGLQFLFEYFSETQRNKGNFPGRFSGRQFSNSRSEMNVSTLELGDSALYLCASSWVGTGKYNEQFFGPGTRLTVL.

This clone was observed at least ten times. Coverage ceases 3 residues before the CDR3 finishes, and the germline J gene fills in the end. This chain links TRBV5-1 with TRBJ2-7; TRBD1 is a possible D gene (5 bases). Germline V gene data show CDR1 as SGHRS and CDR2 as YFSETQ. The CDR3 loop spans 14 amino acids. V shed 0 bases and J shed 5 bases, with 12 bases lying between them. The CDR3 DNA, read in part, is TGCGCCAGCAGCTTGGAAGGGGTGGGCCACGAG. Amino acid sequence: CASSLEGVGHE. The entire CDR3 reads CASSLEGVGHEQYF. The full variable domain, in which reference TRBV5-1 and TRBJ2-7 provide the parts outside the CDR3, is KAGVTQTPRYLIKTRGQQVTLSCSPISGHRSVSWYQQTPGQGLQFLFEYFSETQRNKGNFPGRFSGRQFSNSRSEMNVSTLELGDSALYLCASSLEGVGHEQYFGPGTRLTVT.

The sample holds many counts of this clone. The CDR3 extends 3 residues past the end of the read, so its final part is completed from the germline J gene. This sequence joins TRBV10-3 and TRBJ2-1; 11 nucleotides align to TRBD2. After removal of 9 bases from V and 3 bases from J, the junction contained 16 bases not matched to a gene. The CDR3 sequence is 18 residues long. CDR1 and CDR2 (germline): ENHRY, SYGVKD. The CDR3 sequence: CAIQAGLAGHSIYNEQFF. The CDR3 bases that were read are TGTGCCATTCAGGCCGGACTAGCGGGTCACTCTATCTACAATGAG.

This clone was counted at least ten times. The read falls 3 residues short of the CDR3 end, and the missing part is taken from the germline J gene. V is TRBV6-9 and J is TRBJ1-2; TRBD1 matches at 8 bases. CDR1 MNHGY and CDR2 SVAAGI come from the germline V gene. CDR3 size: 15 residues. Losses at the gene ends were 7 bases for V and 3 bases for J; bases not matched to a gene: 10. The CDR3 loop reads CASTRQGPGDYGYTF. CDR3 DNA, as far as it was read: TGTGCCAGCACTCGACAGGGGCCAGGAGACTATGGC.

This clone was seen at least ten times. Coverage ceases 3 residues before the CDR3 finishes, and the germline J gene fills in the end. The V call is TRBV5-1, the J call TRBJ2-3; D may be TRBD2 (6 bases). Trimming took off 7 bases at V and 5 bases at J, with 8 bases between the two ends. This CDR3 contains 11 residues. Per the germline V gene, CDR1 is SGHRS and CDR2 is YFSETQ. The CDR3 bases that were read are TGCGCCAGCGCCGGGGGAGATACG. This sequence encodes CASAGGDT. From start to end, the CDR3 is CASAGGDTQYF.

This clone was recorded many times. The read is 3 residues too short to cover the CDR3 end, so that end is filled in from the germline J gene. The chain joins TRBV7-2 to TRBJ2-3, with TRBD2 as a possible D gene (5 bases). The V gene lost 4 bases and the J gene lost 4 bases, with 12 bases spanning the gap. CDR1 is SGHTA and CDR2 is FQGNSA in the germline V gene. The CDR3 runs 14 residues. CDR3 amino acids: CASSSPVGADTQYF. The covered CDR3 bases are TGTGCCAGCAGCTCACCCGTCGGGGCAGATACG.

This clone was counted many times. The read gets to within 3 residues of the CDR3 end, and the germline J gene fills in the rest. V usage is TRBV10-3 and J usage is TRBJ2-3; D gene ambiguous. V was shortened by 8 bases and J by 6 bases, with 15 bases between the two germline ends. CDR3 length: 13 residues. Germline assignment: CDR1 ENHRY and CDR2 SYGVKD. The CDR3: CAIGPEVGDTQYF. CDR3 bases read: TGTGCCATCGGCCCAGAGGTAGGGGATACG.

At least ten counts were recorded for this clone. The read stops 3 residues short of the end of the CDR3; the missing end is completed from the germline J gene. The chain recombines TRBV2 with TRBJ2-5, with 16 bases that match TRBD2. Germline V gives CDR1 SNHLY, CDR2 FYNNEI. This CDR3 has 17 residues. The ends lost 6 bases at V and 5 bases at J; junction bases unmatched: 9. CDR3 bases read: TGTGCCAGCAGGCCGGGACTAGCGGGAGGGCCGGAGGAGACC. Amino acid sequence: CASRPGLAGGPEET. The whole CDR3 sequence is CASRPGLAGGPEETQYF.

This clone showed up many times. The read ends 3 residues shy of where the CDR3 ends; the end is completed using the germline J gene. The chain joins TRBV19 to TRBJ2-7; D is possibly TRBD1 (5 bases). This CDR3 comprises 14 residues. V lost 1 base, J lost 3 bases, and 10 bases lay in between. The germline V gene has CDR1 LNHDA and CDR2 SQIVND (reference sequence). Incomplete CDR3 DNA: TGTGCCAGTAGTATAGGGGGCACACACTACGAG. Amino acids: CASSIGGTHYE. The whole CDR3 is CASSIGGTHYEQYF.

This clone was seen many times. The read is 3 residues too short to cover the CDR3 end, so that end is filled in from the germline J gene. The chain is built from TRBV6-2 or TRBV6-3 and TRBJ1-3, with D maybe TRBD1 (5 bases). The V gene lost 6 bases and the J gene lost 5 bases, with 14 bases spanning the gap. In germline, CDR1 is MNHEY, CDR2 SVGEGT. The CDR3 loop spans 14 amino acids. CDR3 DNA, as far as it was read: TGTGCCAGCAGATTCCGGGACTACAGAAACACC. Amino acid sequence: CASRFRDYRNT. The complete CDR3 protein is CASRFRDYRNTIYF.

The sample holds a few counts of this clone. The read stops 3 residues short of the end of the CDR3; the missing end is completed from the germline J gene. This chain joins TRBV11-3 and TRBJ1-1; 8 bases agree with TRBD1. CDR1 is SGHNT and CDR2 is YENEEA in the germline V gene. This CDR3 region has 14 residues. V dropped 5 bases and J dropped 5; count of bases not matched to a gene: 7. The CDR3 loop is CASSQGRGLTEAFF. The covered CDR3 bases are TGTGCCAGCAGCCAGGGCAGGGGGCTAACTGAA.

This clone was found many times. The read finishes 3 residues shy of the CDR3 end, and the germline J gene is used to complete it. V gene TRBV29-1 combines with J gene TRBJ1-2; D is unresolved. Germline V gene sequence: CDR1 SQVTM, CDR2 ANQGSEA. Trimming removed 2 bases at V and 0 bases at J, with 10 bases between. This CDR3 spans 14 amino acids. CDR3 sequence reads: CSVELPEPNYGYTF. The CDR3 bases that were read are TGCAGCGTTGAACTCCCTGAGCCTAACTATGGC.

This clone has at least ten counts. The CDR3 is cut off 3 residues early in the read; its end comes from the germline J gene. The chain is built from TRBV7-6 and TRBJ1-6; 11 bases are shared with TRBD1. J gave up 12 bases and V 6 bases, and 4 bases lay outside the gene matches. The CDR3 totals 13 residues. Germline CDR1 SGHVS, CDR2 FNYEAQ. The CDR3 here is CASSRTGGLPLHF. The part of the CDR3 DNA that was read is TGTGCCAGCAGTCGGACAGGGGGCTTACCC.

There are many counts of this clone. The read halts 3 residues ahead of the CDR3 end, with the missing end drawn from the germline J gene. The chain joins TRBV7-2 to TRBJ2-7; no clear D gene. Per the germline V gene, CDR1 is SGHTA and CDR2 is FQGNSA. This CDR3 has 12 residues. V was pared by 2 bases and J by 6 bases, with 8 bases between. CDR3: CASSLSLREQYF. CDR3 DNA, as far as it was read: TGTGCCAGCAGCTTAAGTTTGCGCGAG.

This clone was recorded at least ten times. The CDR3 goes on 3 residues after the read ends, and that part is filled in from the germline J gene. V usage is TRBV5-8 and J usage is TRBJ2-3; 8 positions match TRBD1. J lost 4 bases, V lost 0 bases, and 4 bases had no gene match. This CDR3 region has 15 residues. Germline loops: CDR1 SGHTS, CDR2 YDEGEE. This chain's CDR3 is CASSLAATGADTQYF. CDR3 bases read: TGTGCCAGCAGCTTGGCCGCGACAGGGGCAGATACG.

A few counts support this clone. The read stops 3 residues short of the end of the CDR3; the missing end is completed from the germline J gene. This chain links TRBV19 with TRBJ2-3; D possibly corresponds to TRBD1 (6 bases). CDR1 and CDR2 from the germline V gene are LNHDA and SQIVND (reference sequence). V lost 4 bases and J lost 2, with 10 bases in between. This CDR3 is built from 14 residues. The CDR3 DNA, read in part, is TGTGCCAGTAGTAGACAGGAGATCACAGATACG. It codes for CASSRQEITDT. The complete CDR3 protein is CASSRQEITDTQYF.

This clone was counted ten times or more. Coverage ceases 3 residues before the CDR3 finishes, and the germline J gene fills in the end. The chain combines TRBV20-1 with TRBJ2-7; 9 nucleotides line up with TRBD2. The CDR3 consists of 14 residues. The V gene's germline CDR1 is DFQATT and CDR2 SNEGSKA (reference sequence). V shed 2 bases and J 5 bases; nucleotides not matched to a gene: 7. This chain's CDR3 is CSARIAGDPHEQYF. CDR3 DNA (partial): TGCAGTGCTAGAATAGCGGGAGACCCCCACGAG.

About this clone itself: The read is 3 residues too short to cover the CDR3 end, so that end is filled in from the germline J gene. V is TRBV20-1 and J is TRBJ2-7; a possible D gene is TRBD2 (7 bases). The CDR3 length is 14 residues. Germline CDR1 is DFQATT and CDR2 is SNEGSKA (reference sequence). The V gene lost 8 bases and the J gene lost 2 bases, with 19 bases spanning the gap. CDR3 DNA (partial): TGCAGTTCTATAGGGGGAGGGGCGGCCTACGAG. Its translation: CSSIGGGAAYE. The CDR3 in full is CSSIGGGAAYEQYF.

Comment on this clone: At one boundary the junction diverges from the germline segment, which might be a read error. This CDR3 is CSSSFGRDGGTQYF. CDR3 DNA, as far as it was read: TGTTCCAGCAGCTTTGGGCGGGACGGGGGTACG. This rearrangement joins TRBV7-9 to TRBJ2-3; a possible D gene is TRBD2 (6 bases). Sequencing ends 3 residues short of the CDR3 end; the germline J gene provides the rest. The CDR3 contains 14 residues. Germline-derived CDR1 and CDR2 are SEHNR and FQNEAQ (reference sequence). The whole variable domain, remainder taken from reference TRBV7-9 and TRBJ2-3, is DTGVSQNPRHKITKRGQNVTFRCDPISEHNRLYWYRQTLGQGPEFLTYFQNEAQLEKSRLLSDRFSAERPKGSFSTLEIQRTEQGDSAMYLCSSSFGRDGGTQYFGPGTRLTVL.

This clone was seen many times. The CDR3 extends 3 residues past the end of the read, so its final part is completed from the germline J gene. The chain uses TRBV18 and TRBJ2-4; D unclear. Deletions cut 1 base from V and 9 bases from J, with 10 bases between. The CDR3 totals 13 residues. Looked up from germline, CDR1 is KGHSH and CDR2 is LQKENI. The CDR3 sequence is CASSPQAARIQYF. CDR3 DNA (partial): TGTGCCAGCTCACCACAGGCGGCCCGCATT.

The sequenced CDR3 bases are TGTGCCAGCAGTGATGCTAGCGGGAACACCGGGGAG. It codes for CASSDASGNTGE. The entire CDR3 is CASSDASGNTGELFF. The gene calls are TRBV2 and TRBJ2-2; the match to TRBD2 covers 7 bases. The read stops 3 residues short of the end of the CDR3; the missing end is completed from the germline J gene. CDR3 size: 15 residues. The V segment lost 3 bases and the J segment 1 base; nucleotides outside the gene matches: 2. The germline V gene encodes CDR1 SNHLY and CDR2 FYNNEI.

This clone appeared many times. The read finishes 3 residues shy of the CDR3 end, and the germline J gene is used to complete it. This chain links TRBV7-2 with TRBJ1-5; D is ambiguous. Germline V lookup: CDR1 SGHTA, CDR2 FQGNSA. V was trimmed by 3 bases and J by 5 bases, leaving 5 bases between them. The CDR3 loop spans 12 amino acids. The CDR3 sequence: CASSFKDQPQHF. The CDR3 DNA, read in part, is TGTGCCAGCAGCTTCAAGGATCAGCCC.

This clone was recorded many times. The read halts 3 residues ahead of the CDR3 end, with the missing end drawn from the germline J gene. The V and J genes are TRBV20-1 and TRBJ2-5; 9 bases match TRBD1. The V gene end was trimmed by 0 bases and the J gene end by 5 bases; junction bases not matched to a gene: 10. The CDR3 runs to 16 residues. The germline CDR1 and CDR2 sequences are DFQATT and SNEGSKA (reference sequence). The CDR3 protein is CSARDPTGGLRETQYF. CDR3 DNA (partial): TGCAGTGCTAGAGACCCCACAGGGGGCTTGAGGGAGACC.

This clone was detected ten times or more. The CDR3 goes on 3 residues after the read ends, and that part is filled in from the germline J gene. The chain links TRBV6-2 or TRBV6-3 to TRBJ2-3, with D tentatively TRBD1 (5 bases). CDR1 MNHEY and CDR2 SVGEGT come from the germline V gene. The V end was cut by 6 bases, the J end by 0 bases, with 13 bases between. The CDR3 is 15 amino acids. This CDR3 is CASRTTATSTDTQYF. CDR3 DNA (partial): TGTGCCAGCAGAACGACAGCCACTAGCACAGATACG.